Described below is a single TCR beta chain sequence and its context. This entry is derived from a study of control samples from healthy donors and cancer patients. Germline V gene data show CDR1 as SGHNT and CDR2 as YENEEA. This CDR3 is 15 amino acids long. The V end lost 5 bases, the J end lost 0 bases, and 10 bases lay between the germline ends. Repertoires were generated with immunoSEQ multiplex PCR, while TCRdb's copy carries only in-frame clones and drops some. The profile shows 120,000 to 150,000 clones, 89% of them singletons. This receptor was identified in a man aged 25-45 years in good health. Sample: blood. The chain uses TRBV11-3 and TRBJ1-4, with D perhaps matching TRBD1 (5 bases). The CDR3 protein is CASSAPGATNEKLFF. In DNA, the CDR3 is TGTGCCAGCAGCGCTCCGGGGGCAACTAATGAAAAACTGTTTTTT.